The 19 T cell receptor beta chains in this list originate from one sample, sequenced in a study of T cell responses to AZD1222 COVID-19 vaccine. Assay: immunoSEQ multiplex PCR; the TCRdb copy retains only in-frame clones and omits some. The data show fewer than 200,000 clones, with around 88% seen just once and 9.5% to 13% held by the top ten. This specimen was peripheral blood, taken 28 days after the second AZD1222 dose. These receptors originate from an adult who received the AZD1222 COVID-19 vaccine.

The CDR3 reads CAPGRGPSYEQYF. DNA of the CDR3: TGTGCCCCAGGGCGGGGGCCCTCCTACGAGCAGTACTTC. V is TRBV24-1 and J is TRBJ2-7; maybe TRBD2 (7 bases). Germline V gene lookup returns CDR1 KGHDR and CDR2 SFDVKD. This CDR3 has 13 amino acids. With 12 bases removed from V and 0 bases from J, the gap between germline ends came to 14 bases.

This sequence joins TRBV27 and TRBJ2-7; maybe TRBD1 (5 bases). The V gene's germline CDR1 is MNHEY and CDR2 SMNVEV (reference sequence). The CDR3 length is 14 residues. The V and J ends lost 0 bases and 11 bases respectively, with 17 bases between them. DNA for the CDR3: TGTGCCAGCAGTTTATCTAGACAGTCCGGTGGAAAGTACTTC. This gives the protein CASSLSRQSGGKYF.

The chain is built from TRBV3-1 (or the pseudogene TRBV3-2) and TRBJ1-1; no firm D call. Trimming took 3 bases from V and 5 from J, leaving 10 bases between them. This CDR3 has 13 amino acids. The germline V gene has CDR1 LGHDT and CDR2 YNNKEL (reference sequence). CDR3 DNA sequence: TGTGCCAGCAGCCAGGAGGGAGCAACTGAAGCTTTCTTT. Translating it yields CASSQEGATEAFF.

The rearrangement joins TRBV6-5 to TRBJ1-2, with TRBD1 identical over 7 bases. Unmatched junction bases numbered 6, after V lost 6 bases and J lost 2 bases. Looked up from germline, CDR1 is MNHEY and CDR2 is SVGAGI. The CDR3 runs 14 residues. In nucleotides, the CDR3 is TGTGCCAGCAGAATCTCGGGACAGAACTATGGCTACACCTTC. It codes for CASRISGQNYGYTF.

The J gene is TRBJ1-3, the V gene TRBV6-5; a possible D gene is TRBD1 (6 bases). V shed 6 bases and J shed 0 bases, with 12 bases lying between them. Looked up from germline, CDR1 is MNHEY and CDR2 is SVGAGI. The CDR3 is made up of 15 amino acids. Here the CDR3 reads CASSTGQTSGNTIYF. The CDR3 region has the DNA TGTGCCAGCAGCACCGGACAGACCTCTGGAAACACCATATATTTT.

This chain links TRBV19 with TRBJ2-2; 7 positions match TRBD1. The V gene's germline CDR1 is LNHDA and CDR2 SQIVND (reference sequence). This CDR3 is 16 amino acids long. J gave up 5 bases and V 5 bases, and 11 bases lay outside the gene matches. CDR3 in amino acids: CASSETTGSTTGELFF. Written as DNA, the CDR3 is TGTGCCAGTAGTGAGACGACAGGGTCGACTACCGGGGAGCTGTTTTTT.

The chain links TRBV12-3 or TRBV12-4 to TRBJ2-7; TRBD2 is a possible D gene (5 bases). Trimming cost V 5 bases and J 9 bases, with 14 bases left between them. The CDR3 has 12 amino acids. The CDR3 DNA reads TGTGCCAGCAGTGCCCCGCCGGGGTGGCAGTACTTC. Encoded protein: CASSAPPGWQYF.

In this sample, this clone turned up once. V and J are TRBV6-6 and TRBJ2-3, with TRBD2 matching 14 bases. The CDR3 consists of 17 residues. With V trimmed by 5 bases and J by 2 bases, 6 bases remained unmatched. The germline V gene encodes CDR1 MNHNY and CDR2 SVGAGI (reference sequence). DNA of the CDR3: TGTGCCAGCAGTCGACCGGGACTAGCGGGGGCCACAGATACGCAGTATTTT. Its translation: CASSRPGLAGATDTQYF.

The genes are TRBV23-1 and TRBJ1-2; tentative D call: TRBD1 (6 bases). TRBV23-1 is sorted into the ORF group, with uncertain function. This CDR3 is built from 18 residues. V dropped 0 bases and J dropped 8 bases, with 25 bases sitting between them. The CDR3 is CASSQSPVSSPGVKGYTF. For the CDR3, the DNA is TGCGCCAGCAGTCAATCCCCAGTATCCAGTCCAGGGGTGAAGGGCTACACCTTC.

The DNA for the CDR3 is TGTGCCAGCAGTGATCGCCCGGGCTGGGACTACGAGCAGTACTTC. Translating gives CASSDRPGWDYEQYF. The J gene is TRBJ2-7, the V gene TRBV6-1, with unresolved D. CDR3 length equals 15 residues. From germline, CDR1 is MNHNS and CDR2 SASEGT. V lost 3 bases to trimming and J lost 3 bases, with 15 bases between them.

The chain has TRBV7-2 and TRBJ2-7, with 7 nucleotides matching TRBD1. CDR3 size: 15 residues. After removal of 1 base from V and 2 bases from J, the junction contained 5 bases not matched to a gene. In germline, CDR1 is SGHTA, CDR2 FQGNSA. CDR3 protein: CASSLVGTATYEQYF. The CDR3 bases are TGTGCCAGCAGCTTAGTCGGGACAGCCACCTACGAGCAGTACTTC.

This chain uses TRBV30 with TRBJ1-5; unclear D gene. V dropped 2 bases and J dropped 5 bases, with 10 bases sitting between them. Looked up from germline, CDR1 is GTSNPN and CDR2 is SVGIG (reference sequence). The CDR3 is 13 amino acids. CDR3 in amino acids: CAWSMGRDQPQHF. CDR3 coding DNA: TGTGCCTGGAGTATGGGGAGAGATCAGCCCCAGCATTTT.

The chain carries TRBV29-1 and TRBJ2-7, with D unresolved. The CDR3 runs 14 residues. Germline V lookup: CDR1 SQVTM, CDR2 ANQGSEA. V was cut by 4 bases and J by 0 bases, with 13 bases left in between. The CDR3 bases are TGCAGCGTTGCAGCCAACAGTCCCTCCTACGAGCAGTACTTC. Protein product: CSVAANSPSYEQYF.

V and J are TRBV28 and TRBJ2-3, with D possibly matching TRBD1 (6 bases). V was shortened by 5 bases and J by 5 bases, with 17 bases between the two germline ends. The germline V gene has CDR1 MDHEN and CDR2 SYDVKM. The CDR3 contains 15 residues. CDR3 DNA: TGTGCCAGCAGTCCGACAGGCCGGAAGGGAGATACGCAGTATTTT. This codes for CASSPTGRKGDTQYF.

This clone was seen more than once but under ten times. The chain has TRBV15 and TRBJ1-1; D might be TRBD1 (5 bases). CDR1 is LNHNV and CDR2 is YYDKDF in the germline V gene (reference sequence). The CDR3 has 13 residues. Trimming took off 3 bases at V and 5 bases at J, with 10 bases between the two ends. The chain's CDR3 is CATSRAGGTEAFF. The CDR3 DNA reads as TGTGCCACCAGCAGGGCGGGGGGGACTGAAGCTTTCTTT.

The chain combines TRBV6-4 with TRBJ1-4; D may be TRBD1 (6 bases). Between the trimmed V and J ends, which lost 2 bases and 6 bases, there was a span of 13 bases. This CDR3 has 15 amino acids. The germline V gene encodes CDR1 MRHNA and CDR2 SNTAGT. The CDR3 reads CASSDRDKGDEKLFF. Written as DNA, the CDR3 is TGTGCCAGCAGTGACCGGGACAAAGGAGATGAAAAACTGTTTTTT.

The chain combines TRBV29-1 with TRBJ1-1; TRBD1 aligns across 9 bases. V trimming: 3 bases; J trimming: 0 bases; junction bases outside the gene matches: 11. CDR3 length: 17 residues. Germline V CDR1 and CDR2: SQVTM, ANQGSEA. CDR3 nucleotides: TGCAGCGTTGAGGCCGGGACAGGGTCCAGACTGAACACTGAAGCTTTCTTT. Translating gives CSVEAGTGSRLNTEAFF.

The rearrangement links TRBV9 to TRBJ2-7; tentative D call: TRBD1 (6 bases). V lost 3 bases to trimming and J lost 0 bases, with 10 bases between them. The CDR3 is 14 amino acids. Germline CDR1 SGDLS, CDR2 YYNGEE. CDR3 amino acids: CASSGDILSYEQYF. CDR3 DNA: TGTGCCAGCAGCGGGGACATACTCTCCTACGAGCAGTACTTC.

The rearrangement links TRBV10-1 to TRBJ2-7, with D possibly TRBD1 on 5 matching bases. In germline, CDR1 is WNHNN, CDR2 SYGVQD (reference sequence). The CDR3 totals 11 residues. Trimming cost V 10 bases and J 5 bases, with 12 bases left between them. Here the CDR3 DNA reads TGCGCCACCAGGGTATGCGACGAGCAGTACTTC. Its translation: CATRVCDEQYF.